A single sample is the source of the 6 T cell receptor beta chains below, sequenced in a study of naive and memory T cell subsets. Blood and skin TCR RNA was reverse transcribed with alpha and beta constant primers. Using its own MiXCR run on the UMI-ligation and nested PCR reads, TCRdb lists one record per CDR3 protein. The sample yields under 20,000 distinct CDR3 sequences, roughly 9% seen once. The treatment denotes: skin biopsy from PPD injection site in Mantoux-positive individual. Cells were not sorted; total RNA input targeted about 1 to 1000 ng. This sample comprised skin, obtained from a tuberculin skin test site. The receptors were gathered from an adult in good health.

This clonotype was seen a handful of times. The chain uses TRBV6-1 and TRBJ2-4; no clear D gene. CDR3 length: 14 amino acids. Looked up from germline, CDR1 is MNHNS and CDR2 is SASEGT. Trimming took off 2 bases at V and 0 bases at J, with 5 bases between the two ends. DNA of the CDR3: TGTGCCAGCAGTGAATGGGGAGCCAAAAACATTCAGTACTTC. Translation: CASSEWGAKNIQYF.

This clonotype was observed at least ten times. CDR3 nucleotide sequence: TGCGCCAGCAGCCGCCTCAGGCACAACACTGAAGCTTTCTTT. Its protein is CASSRLRHNTEAFF. The V gene is TRBV4-1, the J gene TRBJ1-1; the D is unclear. The CDR3 spans 14 residues. Deletions cut 4 bases from V and 2 bases from J, with 11 bases between. Germline CDR1 MGHRA, CDR2 YSYEKL.

This clonotype was counted a few times. This sequence joins TRBV7-9 and TRBJ1-1, with D tentatively TRBD1 (5 bases). Germline CDR1 and CDR2: SEHNR and FQNEAQ (reference sequence). The V and J ends lost 5 bases and 5 bases respectively, with 15 bases between them. The CDR3 totals 14 residues. CDR3 nucleotide sequence: TGTGCCAGCAGCCCCCCGTGGGGGGAGACTGAAGCTTTCTTT. It translates to CASSPPWGETEAFF.

This clonotype was detected many times. The V call is TRBV20-1, the J call TRBJ2-3; 12 bases fit TRBD2. CDR1 and CDR2 from the germline V gene are DFQATT and SNEGSKA (reference sequence). Trimming at V came to 0 bases and at J to 6 bases, leaving 10 bases not matched to a gene. There are 17 residues in the CDR3. CDR3 sequence reads: CSARDGASGGAMDTQYF. CDR3 coding DNA: TGCAGTGCTAGAGATGGCGCTAGCGGGGGGGCGATGGATACGCAGTATTTT.

The CDR3 nucleotides are TGTGCCAGCAGTCCCTCACGGGGGGGGGGTTTCTACGAGCAGTACTTC. Its translation: CASSPSRGGGFYEQYF. The chain combines TRBV12-3 or TRBV12-4 with TRBJ2-7; 8 bases map to TRBD2. This CDR3 spans 16 amino acids. Trimming cost V 5 bases and J 3 bases; bases outside gene matches: 12.

In DNA form, the CDR3 reads TGTGCCTGGAGTGTGGCAAGTGAGCAGTACTTC. Its translation: CAWSVASEQYF. V usage is TRBV30 and J usage is TRBJ2-7; D remains ambiguous. Looked up from germline, CDR1 is GTSNPN and CDR2 is SVGIG (reference sequence). The CDR3 sequence is 11 residues long. The ends were cut back, 0 bases at V and 7 bases at J, with 7 bases in the middle.